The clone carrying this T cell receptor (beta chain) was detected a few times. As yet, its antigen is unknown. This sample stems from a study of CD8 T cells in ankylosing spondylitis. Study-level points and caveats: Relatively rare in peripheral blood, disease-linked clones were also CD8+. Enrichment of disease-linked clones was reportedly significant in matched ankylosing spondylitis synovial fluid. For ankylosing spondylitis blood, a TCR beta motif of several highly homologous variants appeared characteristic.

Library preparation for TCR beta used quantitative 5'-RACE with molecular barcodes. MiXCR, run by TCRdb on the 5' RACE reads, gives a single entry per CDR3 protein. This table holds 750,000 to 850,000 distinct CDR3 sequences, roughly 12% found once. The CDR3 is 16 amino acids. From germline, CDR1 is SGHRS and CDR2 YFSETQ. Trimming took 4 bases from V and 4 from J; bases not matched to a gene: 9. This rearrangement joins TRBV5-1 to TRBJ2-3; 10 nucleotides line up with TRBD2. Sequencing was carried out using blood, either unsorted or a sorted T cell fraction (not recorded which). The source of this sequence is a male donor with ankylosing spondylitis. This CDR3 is CASSPFLAGVPDTQYF. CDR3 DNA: TGCGCCAGCAGCCCATTTCTAGCGGGAGTTCCAGATACGCAGTATTTT.